This is a list of T cell receptor beta chains from one sample in a study of cytomegalovirus exposure and HLA in healthy donors. Here immunoSEQ multiplex PCR was the method, and the copy in TCRdb shows in-frame clones only, minus some. The profile shows some 200,000 clones, over 70% of them singletons. The specimen sequenced was PBMCs. The receptors here all came from a man aged 50 to 60 in good health and CMV-seronegative. CDR3s include the opening cysteine and the closing phenylalanine or tryptophan. D genes are given only for firm matches. Clone size is not always given. Where it is, it says once, few, many or a class for expanded clones.

size	J	V	D	CDR3	DNA
.	TRBJ1-1	TRBV7-8	.	CASSSTGRKVGAFF	TGTGCCAGCAGCTCGACAGGTAGAAAGGTGGGAGCTTTCTTT
.	TRBJ1-2	TRBV5-5	TRBD1	CASSPSGTENYGYTF	TGTGCCAGCAGCCCATCCGGGACAGAAAACTATGGCTACACCTTC
.	TRBJ2-1	TRBV7-6	TRBD1	CASSRDRAGSYNEQFF	TGTGCCAGCAGCAGGGACAGGGCGGGCTCCTACAATGAGCAGTTCTTC
.	TRBJ2-1	TRBV2	.	CASSVGANEQFF	TGTGCCAGCAGTGTGGGGGCGAATGAGCAGTTCTTC
.	TRBJ2-3	TRBV9	TRBD1	CASSATGGTGENTQYF	TGTGCCAGCAGCGCGACGGGCGGGACAGGGGAGAATACGCAGTATTTT
once	TRBJ1-2	TRBV7-9	.	CSSSFDTYGYTF	TGTTCCAGCAGCTTCGACACCTATGGCTACACCTTC
.	TRBJ2-1	TRBV30	.	CAWSRRGDEQFF	TGTGCCTGGAGCCGCAGGGGGGATGAGCAGTTCTTC
.	TRBJ2-5	TRBV11-2	TRBD2	CASSPGRAGGRQTQYF	TGTGCCAGCAGCCCAGGGAGAGCGGGGGGGAGGCAGACCCAGTACTTC
.	TRBJ2-6	TRBV19	.	CASSIGVGDSSGANVLTF	TGTGCCAGTAGTATAGGGGTAGGGGATTCCTCTGGGGCCAACGTCCTGACTTTC
.	TRBJ1-1	TRBV15	.	CATSSFRDTEAFF	TGTGCCACCAGCAGCTTCCGGGACACTGAAGCTTTCTTT
.	TRBJ2-1	TRBV11-2	.	CASSLRLAFISYNEQFF	TGTGCCAGCAGCTTAAGGCTAGCTTTTATCTCCTACAATGAGCAGTTCTTC
.	TRBJ1-2	TRBV7-2	TRBD1	CASSRTGYGYGYTF	TGTGCCAGCAGTCGGACAGGGTACGGCTATGGCTACACCTTC
once	TRBJ1-6	TRBV15	.	CATSRDWGGSPLHF	TGTGCCACCAGCAGAGATTGGGGGGGTTCACCCCTCCACTTT
.	TRBJ2-1	TRBV5-1	.	CASSLRYNEQFF	TGCGCCAGCAGCTTGCGTTACAATGAGCAGTTCTTC
few	TRBJ1-5	TRBV7-8	.	CAGGSGDNQPQHF	TGTGCCGGGGGGAGCGGGGACAATCAGCCCCAGCATTTT
.	TRBJ2-1	TRBV5-6	.	CASSLAWGDNEQFF	TGTGCCAGCAGCTTGGCCTGGGGCGACAATGAGCAGTTCTTC
.	TRBJ2-3	TRBV11-2	.	CASTLWLTDTQYF	TGTGCCAGCACCTTATGGCTCACAGATACGCAGTATTTT
once	TRBJ2-3	TRBV30	.	CAWRDFTDTQYF	TGTGCCTGGAGGGACTTCACAGATACGCAGTATTTT
.	TRBJ2-7	TRBV27	.	CASSLQVGSEQYF	TGTGCCAGCAGTTTACAGGTCGGTAGCGAGCAGTACTTC
.	TRBJ1-6	TRBV6-5	TRBD1	CASRINRGTNSPLHF	TGTGCCAGCAGGATAAACAGGGGGACTAATTCACCCCTCCACTTT
few	TRBJ2-1	TRBV29-1	.	CSGGLYNEQFF	TGCAGCGGGGGGCTGTACAATGAGCAGTTCTTC
.	TRBJ2-7	TRBV11-3	.	CASSSKSSYEQYF	TGTGCCAGCAGCTCCAAGAGCTCCTACGAGCAGTACTTC
.	TRBJ2-2	TRBV12-5	.	CASGFAGALGELFF	TGTGCTAGTGGTTTTGCGGGGGCTTTAGGGGAGCTGTTTTTT
.	TRBJ2-7	TRBV6-5	TRBD1	CASSYQTGKPYEQYF	TGTGCCAGCAGTTACCAGACAGGGAAACCCTACGAGCAGTACTTC
.	TRBJ2-5	TRBV5-1	.	CASSVNTLKEAQYF	TGCGCCAGCAGCGTAAACACCCTCAAAGAGGCCCAGTACTTC
few	TRBJ2-4	TRBV14	.	CASSQVTGGNIQYF	TGTGCCAGCAGCCAAGTGACGGGTGGAAACATTCAGTACTTC
.	TRBJ2-5	TRBV2	.	CASSENYFSETQYF	TGTGCCAGCAGTGAAAACTACTTTTCAGAGACCCAGTACTTC
.	TRBJ1-2	TRBV10-3	TRBD1	CAISESRQGNGYTF	TGTGCCATCAGTGAGTCAAGACAGGGGAATGGCTACACCTTC
.	TRBJ1-6	TRBV4-3	.	CASSQGRSSYNSPLHF	TGCGCCAGCAGCCAAGGGAGGAGCTCCTATAATTCACCCCTCCACTTT
.	TRBJ1-1	TRBV7-9	.	CASSSARGTEAFF	TGTGCCAGCAGCTCAGCCCGAGGCACTGAAGCTTTCTTT
.	TRBJ2-7	TRBV21-1	.	CASSRILGGGIYEQYF	TGTGCCAGCAGCAGAATACTCGGGGGGGGTATTTACGAGCAGTACTTC
.	TRBJ2-1	TRBV20-1	.	CSATGNEQFF	TGCAGTGCCACGGGAAATGAGCAGTTCTTC